This TCR beta chain was profiled in a study of blood T cell repertoires in COVID-19. Study as a whole: The origin of the acute and convalescent COVID-19 samples was the United States, Italy and Spain. Sources were T cells, B-cell-depleted T cells, or PBMCs; the material itself was cDNA or gDNA.

The authors' processing: How many nucleated cells were present was estimated from reference gene primer amplification. Profiling relied on immunoSEQ multiplex PCR, and the TCRdb table lists in-frame clones only, not all of them. Clonal size and the V and J genes are those of that table, whereas D and trimming came from the DNA. Of 200,000 to 250,000 clones in the sample, approximately 81% are singletons; the top ten hold approximately 0.89%. Sequenced material: peripheral blood. This TCR was sampled from a man aged 40-55 years with acute or convalescent COVID-19.

The CDR3 DNA sequence: TGCAGCGTAACGGGACTAGCGGGGGAGACCCAGTACTTC. Translating it yields CSVTGLAGETQYF. The genes are TRBV29-1 and TRBJ2-5; TRBD2 matches at 13 bases. Losses at the gene ends were 6 bases for V and 5 bases for J; bases not matched to a gene: 3. The length of the CDR3 is 13 residues. Germline CDR1 and CDR2: SQVTM and ANQGSEA.